One and the same sample provided the 25 T cell receptor beta chains below, sequenced in a study of Graves' ophthalmopathy and Graves' hyperthyroidism (dated by TCRdb to between 2018 and 2020). TCRdb shows the sequencer as Illumina HiSeq 2000. For repertoire sequencing, the TCR beta CDR3 regions were amplified from RNA transcripts. A first-round RT-PCR used HTBI primers with the Qiagen OneStep RT-PCR kit, followed by a second-round multiplex PCR, size selection and purification. TCRdb reprocessed the public reads (quality trimming at Q25 with fastp, clone calling with MiXCR) and kept in-frame beta chains. Rows with a matching CDR3 protein are joined into one entry that keeps the most common DNA and genes. For this sample the table gives about 400,000 distinct CDR3 sequences, of which roughly 14% were detected only once. Together, the top ten hold approximately 7% of the sample. Sequencing input: peripheral blood. These TCRs come from a woman aged 18 to 35 with stable Graves' hyperthyroidism. Donor details come from another sample of the same person, matched by shared clones.

The chain employs TRBV20-1 and TRBJ2-5; 9 nucleotides agree with TRBD2. Trimming at V came to 2 bases and at J to 5 bases, leaving 9 bases not matched to a gene. This CDR3 has 15 amino acids. CDR1 is DFQATT and CDR2 is SNEGSKA in the germline V gene (reference sequence). The CDR3 region has the DNA TGCAGTGCTAGAATCCGGCGGGGGGGTGCCGAGACCCAGTACTTC. This translates into CSARIRRGGAETQYF.

This clonotype was seen at least ten times. V usage is TRBV12-3 or TRBV12-4 and J usage is TRBJ2-4, with TRBD2 as a possible D gene (6 bases). The CDR3 is made up of 15 amino acids. The V and J ends lost 3 bases and 0 bases respectively, with 9 bases between them. The CDR3 nucleotides read TGTGCCAGCAGTTTTACTAGCCTAGCCAAAAACATTCAGTACTTC. Protein product: CASSFTSLAKNIQYF.

This clonotype appeared once. V is TRBV3-1 and J is TRBJ2-7; tentative D call: TRBD2 (5 bases). Germline values: CDR1 LGHDT, CDR2 YNNKEL (reference sequence). Trimming stripped 3 bases from V and 0 bases from J, with 15 bases between. The CDR3 spans 16 residues. In DNA, the CDR3 is TGTGCCAGCAGCCATTTTTCAAGGAGGACCTCCTACGAGCAGTACTTC. Translation gives CASSHFSRRTSYEQYF.

This clonotype was recorded many times. The chain joins TRBV12-3 or TRBV12-4 to TRBJ1-1; D gene unclear. The germline V and J ends were trimmed by 6 bases and 1 base, with 9 bases remaining between them. This CDR3 has 13 residues. In DNA form, the CDR3 reads TGTGCCAGCAGATCATCAAAGAACACTGAAGCTTTCTTT. The encoded protein is CASRSSKNTEAFF.

Of note for this clonotype: A much larger clone lies one base from this, so it may be a read error. The CDR3 spells CASSSGPTSSHEQYF. The CDR3 bases are TGCGCCAGCAGCTCCGGACCTACGAGCTCCCACGAGCAGTACTTC. The rearrangement joins TRBV5-1 to TRBJ2-7, with D unclear. The CDR3 length is 15 residues. The germline CDR1 and CDR2 sequences are SGHRS and YFSETQ.

Ten or more counts support this clonotype. CDR3: CASLPGPANTGELFF. CDR3 nucleotide sequence: TGTGCCAGTCTACCGGGCCCAGCGAACACCGGGGAGCTGTTTTTT. The chain links TRBV6-5 to TRBJ2-2, with D unresolved. This CDR3 comprises 15 residues. V lost 9 bases to trimming and J lost 0 bases, with 14 bases between them. Germline CDR1 and CDR2: MNHEY and SVGAGI.

V and J are TRBV29-1 and TRBJ2-5; TRBD1 aligns across 7 bases. The CDR3 has 13 amino acids. Germline assignment: CDR1 SQVTM and CDR2 ANQGSEA. V lost 6 bases and J lost 5; bases outside the gene matches: 9. The CDR3 sequence: CSVRQGAGETQYF. The CDR3 DNA sequence: TGCAGCGTGCGACAGGGTGCAGGGGAGACCCAGTACTTC.

The chain is built from TRBV9 and TRBJ1-2; no reliable D call. Germline assignment: CDR1 SGDLS and CDR2 YYNGEE. This CDR3 comprises 15 residues. Between the trimmed V and J ends, which lost 3 bases and 0 bases, there was a span of 12 bases. CDR3 bases: TGTGCCAGCAGCGCCCGCAGAGGTTCTAACTATGGCTACACCTTC. Amino acids: CASSARRGSNYGYTF.

This clonotype showed up many times. The rearrangement joins TRBV12-3 or TRBV12-4 to TRBJ1-1; 7 bases are a match to TRBD1. V was clipped by 5 bases and J by 4 bases; unmatched bases: 10. The CDR3 is made up of 15 amino acids. CDR3 DNA sequence: TGTGCCAGCAGTCAAACAGGGGTTGCGGCCACTGAAGCTTTCTTT. Translated, it gives CASSQTGVAATEAFF.

This clonotype was found many times. The chain couples TRBV13 to TRBJ2-7, with 13 bases identical to TRBD2. Losses at the gene ends were 5 bases for V and 3 bases for J; bases not matched to a gene: 10. The CDR3 runs 17 residues. In germline, CDR1 is PRHDT, CDR2 FYEKMQ (reference sequence). In nucleotides, the CDR3 is TGTGCCAGCAGCCTCGGACTAGCGGGGGTCCCTCTCTACGAGCAGTACTTC. It specifies CASSLGLAGVPLYEQYF.

This clonotype has at least ten counts. One end of the junction varies from germline; a read error may be responsible. The chain employs TRBV6-1 and TRBJ2-5, with 13 nucleotides matching TRBD2. The CDR3 is 15 amino acids. The V gene's germline CDR1 is MNHNS and CDR2 SASEGT. Written as DNA, the CDR3 is TGTGCCCGCAGCCGTCCGGGACTAGCGGGGGAGACCCAGTACTTC. Its translation: CARSRPGLAGETQYF.

This clonotype was seen ten or more times. V usage is TRBV6-5 and J usage is TRBJ1-5; weak D call: TRBD1 (5 bases). The CDR3 extends over 13 amino acids. CDR1 and CDR2 from the germline V gene are MNHEY and SVGAGI. Deletions cut 8 bases from V and 3 bases from J, with 11 bases between. The CDR3 nucleotides are TGTGCCAGCGGGGGTAACATCAATCAGCCCCAGCATTTT. Amino acids: CASGGNINQPQHF.

The sample holds a few counts of this clonotype. This chain uses TRBV10-2 with TRBJ1-1, with D unclear. The CDR3 extends over 15 amino acids. Between the trimmed V and J ends, which lost 0 bases and 0 bases, there was a span of 8 bases. Germline V gives CDR1 WSHSY, CDR2 SAAADI. CDR3 protein: CASSESTAMNTEAFF. The CDR3 nucleotides read TGCGCCAGCAGTGAGTCGACTGCTATGAACACTGAAGCTTTCTTT.

The chain recombines TRBV5-1 with TRBJ2-7; TRBD1 aligns across 7 bases. This CDR3 is built from 14 residues. The ends lost 5 bases at V and 2 bases at J; junction bases unmatched: 7. CDR1 is SGHRS, CDR2 YFSETQ, per germline. CDR3 bases: TGCGCCAGCAGAGACCCGGACAGGACCTACGAGCAGTACTTC. This codes for CASRDPDRTYEQYF. The full variable domain, its missing parts supplied by reference TRBV5-1 and TRBJ2-7, is KAGVTQTPRYLIKTRGQQVTLSCSPISGHRSVSWYQQTPGQGLQFLFEYFSETQRNKGNFPGRFSGRQFSNSRSEMNVSTLELGDSALYLCASRDPDRTYEQYFGPGTRLTVT.

There are many counts of this clonotype. This chain connects TRBV10-2 to TRBJ2-5; D is unclear. The germline CDR1 and CDR2 sequences are WSHSY and SAAADI. Trimming took 5 bases from V and 5 from J, leaving 6 bases between them. This CDR3 has 11 amino acids. The CDR3 sequence: CASSLWETQYF. The CDR3, as DNA: TGCGCCAGCAGTCTTTGGGAGACCCAGTACTTC.

In its sample, this clonotype was seen a few times. The chain uses TRBV3-1 and TRBJ1-3, with D hard to call. V dropped 1 base and J dropped 1 base, with 5 bases sitting between them. The CDR3 runs 14 residues. Looked up from germline, CDR1 is LGHDT and CDR2 is YNNKEL (reference sequence). The CDR3 bases are TGTGCCAGCAGCCAAGTGAAATCTGGAAACACCATATATTTT. It specifies CASSQVKSGNTIYF.

The genes are TRBV19 and TRBJ1-4, with D unclear. CDR1 and CDR2 from the germline V gene are LNHDA and SQIVND (reference sequence). With 7 bases removed from V and 0 bases from J, the gap between germline ends came to 15 bases. This CDR3 region has 16 residues. The CDR3 is CASTNPDAATNEKLFF. The CDR3 DNA reads as TGTGCCAGTACCAACCCGGACGCTGCAACTAATGAAAAACTGTTTTTT.

The chain carries TRBV20-1 and TRBJ1-1, with TRBD1 matching over 12 bases. V shed 0 bases and J 2 bases; nucleotides not matched to a gene: 13. CDR1 and CDR2 (germline): DFQATT, SNEGSKA (reference sequence). The CDR3 is 19 residues long. CDR3 sequence: CSARDLRGGQGAVNTEAFF. The CDR3 coding sequence is TGCAGTGCTAGAGATTTGAGAGGGGGACAGGGGGCTGTAAACACTGAAGCTTTCTTT.

V is TRBV19 and J is TRBJ2-7; 8 bases agree with TRBD1. CDR3 length equals 11 residues. Germline CDR1 LNHDA, CDR2 SQIVND (reference sequence). V lost 4 bases, J lost 9 bases, and 2 bases stayed unmatched. CDR3 protein: CASSTGQVQYF. The CDR3 nucleotides read TGTGCCAGTAGTACGGGACAGGTGCAGTACTTC. The variable domain in full, with the rest retrieved from reference TRBV19 and TRBJ2-7, is DGGITQSPKYLFRKEGQNVTLSCEQNLNHDAMYWYRQDPGQGLRLIYYSQIVNDFQKGDIAEGYSVSREKKESFPLTVTSAQKNPTAFYLCASSTGQVQYFGPGTRLTVT.

This clonotype was seen at least ten times. The rearrangement links TRBV6-5 to TRBJ2-7; unclear D gene. This CDR3 contains 14 residues. V shed 6 bases and J shed 2 bases, with 14 bases lying between them. CDR1 and CDR2 from the germline V gene are MNHEY and SVGAGI. The CDR3 loop is CASRSGPGTYEQYF. CDR3 nucleotide sequence: TGTGCCAGCAGATCCGGCCCGGGCACCTACGAGCAGTACTTC.

The chain combines TRBV4-1 with TRBJ1-3, with no clear D. V was cut by 1 base and J by 4 bases, with 5 bases left in between. Germline lookup yields CDR1 MGHRA and CDR2 YSYEKL. This CDR3 region has 13 residues. The CDR3 region has the DNA TGCGCCAGCAGCCAAGTGGGCGGAAACACCATATATTTT. It yields the protein CASSQVGGNTIYF.

In its sample, this clonotype was seen many times. V and J are TRBV6-5 and TRBJ1-2; D remains unclear. Trimming shortened V by 0 bases and J by 4 bases, and 12 bases separated the two germline ends. The CDR3 runs to 15 residues. Germline V gives CDR1 MNHEY, CDR2 SVGAGI. The DNA for the CDR3 is TGTGCCAGCAGTTACTCAAGGTCCCAACCCTATGGCTACACCTTC. This translates into CASSYSRSQPYGYTF.

This clonotype has a count of ten or more. The gene calls are TRBV10-3 and TRBJ2-3; 8 nucleotides match TRBD1. V shed 8 bases and J 2 bases; nucleotides not matched to a gene: 6. CDR3 length equals 14 residues. Germline V gives CDR1 ENHRY, CDR2 SYGVKD. The CDR3 sequence is CAISSDRATDTQYF. Here the CDR3 DNA reads TGTGCCATCTCATCGGACAGGGCCACAGATACGCAGTATTTT.

This clonotype has ten or more counts. The chain has TRBV19 and TRBJ2-5; 9 positions match TRBD1. The CDR3 runs 13 residues. From germline, CDR1 is LNHDA and CDR2 SQIVND (reference sequence). Unmatched junction bases numbered 7, after V lost 7 bases and J lost 7 bases. CDR3 amino acids: CASNDRGVGTQYF. CDR3 sequence (DNA): TGTGCCAGTAATGACAGGGGGGTTGGGACCCAGTACTTC.

There are many counts of this clonotype. The chain combines TRBV6-1 with TRBJ1-2, with 11 nucleotides matching TRBD1. The germline CDR1 and CDR2 sequences are MNHNS and SASEGT. This CDR3 is 15 amino acids long. J lost 2 bases, V lost 4 bases, and 3 bases had no gene match. The CDR3 bases are TGTGCCAGCAGTGCGGGGACAGGGGGAAACTATGGCTACACCTTC. It codes for CASSAGTGGNYGYTF.